This TCR beta chain is drawn from a study of blood T cell repertoires in COVID-19. A Seattle source enrolled patients during active infection and followed them longitudinally. The table came from immunoSEQ multiplex PCR; TCRdb's copy has only in-frame clones and leaves some out. This table holds over 200,000 clones, 84% found once. This sequence was found in a woman over 75 with COVID-19, enrolled during active disease. Material: peripheral blood.

CDR3 sequence reads: CASSPQGSGEPQHF. The CDR3 DNA sequence: TGTGCCAGCAGTCCTCAGGGTAGCGGAGAGCCCCAGCATTTT. The chain recombines TRBV2 with TRBJ1-5, with D perhaps TRBD1 (5 bases). V lost 5 bases to trimming and J lost 8 bases, with 16 bases between them. The CDR3 spans 14 residues. Germline-derived CDR1 and CDR2 are SNHLY and FYNNEI. Combining the CDR3 with reference TRBV2 and TRBJ1-5 gives the whole variable domain EPEVTQTPSHQVTQMGQEVILRCVPISNHLYFYWYRQILGQKVEFLVSFYNNEISEKSEIFDDQFSVERPDGSNFTLKIRSTKLEDSAMYFCASSPQGSGEPQHFGDGTRLSIL.